A single sample gave rise to the 25 T cell receptor beta chains below, sequenced in a study of blood T cells in healthy people across ages. The authors ran a second PCR of about 6 to 11 cycles using a sample-barcoded 5' primer and a J-beta primer mix. A single record per CDR3 protein comes from TCRdb applying MiXCR to the 5' RACE reads. The data hold roughly 730,000 distinct CDR3 sequences, with just over 55% observed a single time. Sequenced input: blood. The receptors shown here come from a middle-aged man in good health.

As regards this clonotype: A read error may be the cause here, since a much bigger clone is one base away. V gene TRBV5-1 combines with J gene TRBJ2-1; TRBD1 agrees at 10 bases. The J call may be in error: the DNA end matches TRBJ2-7 better. Germline CDR1 is SGHRS and CDR2 is YFSETQ. The CDR3 sequence is 15 residues long. CDR3: CASSLGQGAFNEQYF. The DNA for the CDR3 is TGCGCCAGCAGCTTGGGACAGGGGGCGTTCAATGAGCAGTACTTC.

V gene TRBV29-1 combines with J gene TRBJ1-2; no clear D. V lost 3 bases to trimming and J lost 1 base, with 6 bases between them. CDR1 and CDR2 (germline): SQVTM, ANQGSEA. The CDR3 is 12 amino acids. The CDR3 loop reads CSVDRVNYGYTF. CDR3 coding DNA: TGCAGCGTTGATAGGGTTAACTATGGCTACACCTTC. Full variable domain (missing parts from reference TRBV29-1 and TRBJ1-2): SAVISQKPSRDICQRGTSLTIQCQVDSQVTMMFWYRQQPGQSLTLIATANQGSEATYESGFVIDKFPISRPNLTFSTLTVSNMSPEDSSIYLCSVDRVNYGYTFGSGTRLTVV.

The chain recombines TRBV7-9 with TRBJ2-3, with 10 bases aligning to TRBD2. The CDR3 contains 15 residues. Trimming removed 5 bases from V and 3 bases from J; junction bases left unmatched: 5. Germline CDR1 SEHNR, CDR2 FQNEAQ (reference sequence). The CDR3: CASSLSGGVTDTQYF. Written as DNA, the CDR3 is TGTGCCAGCAGCCTCAGCGGGGGGGTGACAGATACGCAGTATTTT. Drawing the rest from reference TRBV7-9 and TRBJ2-3, the complete variable domain is DTGVSQNPRHKITKRGQNVTFRCDPISEHNRLYWYRQTLGQGPEFLTYFQNEAQLEKSRLLSDRFSAERPKGSFSTLEIQRTEQGDSAMYLCASSLSGGVTDTQYFGPGTRLTVL.

Comments on this clonotype: The junction differs from germline at one of its ends, possibly a read error. The chain carries TRBV20-1 and TRBJ1-1; D is unclear. Germline CDR1 DFQATT, CDR2 SNEGSKA (reference sequence). This CDR3 has 14 residues. The CDR3 region is CGASIMLLHTEAFF. The CDR3 region has the DNA TGCGGTGCTTCCATCATGTTGCTACACACTGAAGCTTTCTTT.

The chain is built from TRBV3-1 and TRBJ1-4; 7 bases agree with TRBD1. Per germline, CDR1 LGHDT and CDR2 YNNKEL (reference sequence). The CDR3 is 15 residues long. The junction had 8 bases not matched to a gene; V was cut back by 7 bases and J by 3 bases. This CDR3 reads CASTQGGIANEKLFF. CDR3 coding DNA: TGTGCCAGCACGCAAGGGGGCATCGCTAATGAAAAACTGTTTTTT.

The rearrangement links TRBV20-1 to TRBJ2-1; a weak D match, TRBD2 (6 bases). The germline gives CDR1 DFQATT, CDR2 SNEGSKA (reference sequence). The CDR3 spans 12 residues. V was clipped by 0 bases and J by 9 bases, with 9 bases between them. This CDR3 is CSAREWDSEQFF. Written as DNA, the CDR3 is TGCAGTGCTAGAGAGTGGGACTCTGAGCAGTTCTTC.

The chain joins TRBV3-1 to TRBJ2-7; perhaps TRBD2 as D (7 bases). The CDR3 contains 17 residues. Germline values: CDR1 LGHDT, CDR2 YNNKEL (reference sequence). Trimming stripped 4 bases from V and 0 bases from J, with 19 bases between. The CDR3 reads CASSPDGGLAFSYEQYF. DNA of the CDR3: TGTGCCAGCAGCCCTGACGGGGGGCTAGCCTTCTCCTACGAGCAGTACTTC.

This clonotype was counted only a few times. CDR3 sequence (DNA): TGCGCCAGCAGCCAAGGGGGAACAGAAAACTACGAGCAGTACTTC. Translation gives CASSQGGTENYEQYF. The chain couples TRBV4-3 to TRBJ2-7; no firm D call. The germline CDR1 and CDR2 sequences are LGHNA and YSLEER. V was pared by 1 base and J by 3 bases, with 13 bases between. The CDR3 runs 15 residues.

This chain uses TRBV3-1 with TRBJ2-1; 7 nucleotides align to TRBD1. This CDR3 contains 15 residues. The germline V gene has CDR1 LGHDT and CDR2 YNNKEL (reference sequence). J lost 10 bases, V lost 0 bases, and 9 bases had no gene match. This CDR3 is CASSQEPRQGREQFF. The CDR3 DNA follows: TGTGCCAGCAGCCAAGAGCCCCGACAGGGTAGGGAGCAGTTCTTC.

This clonotype was found a few times. The chain employs TRBV11-3 and TRBJ2-5; 7 positions match TRBD2. The ends lost 2 bases at V and 2 bases at J; junction bases unmatched: 14. In germline, CDR1 is SGHNT, CDR2 YENEEA. The CDR3 contains 18 residues. CDR3 region: CASSLIRASGGVQETQYF. CDR3 DNA: TGTGCCAGCAGCTTAATAAGAGCTAGCGGAGGGGTACAAGAGACCCAGTACTTC.

This clonotype was detected only once. This rearrangement joins TRBV7-2 to TRBJ1-4, with 8 bases lining up with TRBD1. Germline V gene sequence: CDR1 SGHTA, CDR2 FQGNSA. With V trimmed by 5 bases and J by 8 bases, 13 bases remained unmatched. The CDR3 extends over 16 amino acids. The CDR3 loop is CASSASSTGVGEKLFF. In DNA form, the CDR3 reads TGTGCCAGCAGCGCCAGCTCGACAGGGGTCGGAGAAAAACTGTTTTTT.

The chain carries TRBV6-5 and TRBJ1-1, with D possibly matching TRBD1 (6 bases). The CDR3 spans 14 residues. V was cut by 6 bases and J by 4 bases, with 15 bases left in between. Germline CDR1 and CDR2: MNHEY and SVGAGI. CDR3: CASSLDRFGTEAFF. In DNA form, the CDR3 reads TGTGCCAGCAGCCTCGACAGGTTCGGCACTGAAGCTTTCTTT.

The chain carries TRBV7-6 and TRBJ1-1; D remains unclear. The germline V gene encodes CDR1 SGHVS and CDR2 FNYEAQ. The CDR3 is made up of 16 amino acids. V lost 2 bases and J lost 4, with 17 bases in between. The CDR3 DNA reads as TGTGCCAGCAGCTTATGGTCGGCGCAGGAAGGCACTGAAGCTTTCTTT. Translating gives CASSLWSAQEGTEAFF.

The chain employs TRBV15 and TRBJ2-3; 9 nucleotides agree with TRBD2. The CDR3 is made up of 17 amino acids. V shed 1 base, J shed 1 base, and the junction held 6 bases outside the gene matches. Per germline, CDR1 LNHNV and CDR2 YYDKDF (reference sequence). The CDR3 spells CATSRGVLAGGTDTQYF. CDR3 coding DNA: TGTGCCACCAGCAGAGGGGTCTTAGCGGGAGGCACAGATACGCAGTATTTT.

The genes are TRBV6-2 or TRBV6-3 and TRBJ2-7; D may be TRBD1 (5 bases). The CDR3 consists of 14 residues. The ends were cut back, 2 bases at V and 0 bases at J, with 8 bases in the middle. Per the germline V gene, CDR1 is MNHEY and CDR2 is SVGEGT. CDR3 residues: CASSYDSSSYEQYF. The DNA for the CDR3 is TGTGCCAGCAGTTACGACAGCAGCTCCTACGAGCAGTACTTC.

The rearrangement links TRBV3-1 to TRBJ2-1, with a possible D match to TRBD1 (6 bases). The CDR3 loop spans 13 amino acids. Trimming shortened V by 4 bases and J by 7 bases, and 11 bases separated the two germline ends. The germline V gene encodes CDR1 LGHDT and CDR2 YNNKEL (reference sequence). This CDR3 reads CASSPTDRNEQFF. The DNA for the CDR3 is TGTGCCAGCAGCCCTACTGACAGGAATGAGCAGTTCTTC.

The V and J genes are TRBV28 and TRBJ1-6, with TRBD1 matching 7 bases. In germline, CDR1 is MDHEN, CDR2 SYDVKM. V lost 6 bases to trimming and J lost 7 bases; unmatched junction nucleotides: 9. The CDR3 has 15 amino acids. The DNA for the CDR3 is TGTGCCAGCAGGGGAGGGGGCAGAGAGAATTCACCCCTCCACTTT. Translated, it gives CASRGGGRENSPLHF.

The chain joins TRBV28 to TRBJ1-1; possibly TRBD1 for D (6 bases). Trimming shortened V by 6 bases and J by 1 base, and 12 bases separated the two germline ends. Per germline, CDR1 MDHEN and CDR2 SYDVKM. The CDR3 consists of 14 residues. The CDR3 is CASSYRATNTEAFF. CDR3 DNA sequence: TGTGCCAGCAGCTACAGGGCAACGAACACTGAAGCTTTCTTT.

This clonotype was detected a few times. The chain combines TRBV4-2 with TRBJ2-1; tentatively, D is TRBD1 (5 bases). The CDR3 length is 14 residues. Germline V CDR1 and CDR2: LGHNA, YNFKEQ. V was pared by 0 bases and J by 9 bases, with 12 bases between. CDR3 in amino acids: CASSQDLTAIEQFF. CDR3 nucleotide sequence: TGTGCCAGCAGCCAAGACTTGACAGCCATTGAGCAGTTCTTC.

This chain connects TRBV2 to TRBJ1-4; D is uncertain. From germline, CDR1 is SNHLY and CDR2 FYNNEI. V was trimmed by 2 bases and J by 6 bases, leaving 13 bases between them. CDR3 size: 15 residues. This CDR3 is CASSEIRVGYEKLFF. As DNA, the CDR3 is TGTGCCAGCAGTGAAATTAGGGTGGGGTATGAAAAACTGTTTTTT.

The chain links TRBV27 to TRBJ2-7; 10 bases map to TRBD1. The DNA end favors TRBJ2-5, so the J call may be wrong. The CDR3 consists of 15 residues. Germline CDR1 is MNHEY and CDR2 is SMNVEV (reference sequence). The CDR3, as DNA: TGTGCCAGCAGTTTTATTGGGACAGGGGCGGAGACCCAGTACTTC. It encodes CASSFIGTGAETQYF.

This chain joins TRBV7-3 and TRBJ1-1; a possible D gene is TRBD1 (5 bases). The CDR3 loop spans 11 amino acids. V lost 10 bases to trimming and J lost 1 base, with 7 bases between them. Germline V lookup: CDR1 SGHTA, CDR2 FQGTGA. For the CDR3, the DNA is TGTGCCACGCAGGGGAACACTGAAGCTTTCTTT. Protein product: CATQGNTEAFF.

The chain couples TRBV7-4 to TRBJ1-3, with unresolved D. Trimming took off 1 base at V and 8 bases at J, with 6 bases between the two ends. The CDR3 is made up of 12 amino acids. CDR1 and CDR2 from the germline V gene are SGHVT and SQSDAQ. This CDR3 reads CASSLGADTIYF. The CDR3 DNA reads as TGTGCCAGCAGCTTAGGTGCAGACACCATATATTTT. The complete variable domain, with remaining parts taken from reference TRBV7-4 and TRBJ1-3, reads GAGVSQSPRYKVAKRGRDVALRCDSISGHVTLYWYRQTLGQGSEVLTYSQSDAQRDKSGRPSGRFSAERPERSVSTLKIQRTEQGDSAVYLCASSLGADTIYFGEGSWLTVV.

This clonotype has more than one count but fewer than ten. Written as DNA, the CDR3 is TGCAGTGCTAAGCGGAGCACAGATACGCAGTATTTT. Translation gives CSAKRSTDTQYF. This chain links TRBV20-1 with TRBJ2-3; TRBD2 is a possible D gene (5 bases). V lost 4 bases to trimming and J lost 0 bases, with 5 bases between them. The germline V gene has CDR1 DFQATT and CDR2 SNEGSKA (reference sequence). The CDR3 is made up of 12 amino acids.

The rearrangement joins TRBV5-1 to TRBJ2-4, with D perhaps matching TRBD1 (6 bases). The J call is uncertain, as TRBJ2-7 better fits the DNA end. The CDR3 is 15 residues long. In germline, CDR1 is SGHRS, CDR2 YFSETQ. The CDR3 bases are TGCGCCAGCAGCTTGGTGTCAGGGGCAGAGCACGAGCAGTACTTC. The encoded protein is CASSLVSGAEHEQYF.